Shown below are 2 T cell receptor beta chains from a single sample sequenced in a study of immune evolution from preneoplasia to lung adenocarcinoma. TCRdb's copy holds only in-frame clones and misses some; the assay was immunoSEQ multiplex PCR. The sample records about 2,200 clones, over 75% being singletons. Sequencing used FFPE adjacent normal lung tissue. The receptors shown here come from a person aged 55-85 years with lung adenocarcinoma.

The rearrangement uses TRBV28 and TRBJ1-2; TRBD1 aligns across 10 bases. The CDR3 has 13 residues. The trim removed 2 bases at V and 9 bases at J, leaving 3 bases unmatched. CDR1 is MDHEN and CDR2 is SYDVKM in the germline V gene. The chain's CDR3 is CASSLRDRGSYTF. Here the CDR3 DNA reads TGTGCCAGCAGTTTAAGGGACAGGGGTAGCTACACCTTC.

V usage is TRBV10-3 and J usage is TRBJ2-7, with 15 bases matching TRBD2. With 3 bases clipped from V and 4 bases from J, the junction kept 4 bases outside the gene matches. Germline V gene data show CDR1 as ENHRY and CDR2 as SYGVKD. The CDR3 runs 16 residues. CDR3 sequence (DNA): TGTGCCATCAGTGAAAGGACTAGCGGGGGGGGATACGAGCAGTACTTC. Protein sequence: CAISERTSGGGYEQYF.